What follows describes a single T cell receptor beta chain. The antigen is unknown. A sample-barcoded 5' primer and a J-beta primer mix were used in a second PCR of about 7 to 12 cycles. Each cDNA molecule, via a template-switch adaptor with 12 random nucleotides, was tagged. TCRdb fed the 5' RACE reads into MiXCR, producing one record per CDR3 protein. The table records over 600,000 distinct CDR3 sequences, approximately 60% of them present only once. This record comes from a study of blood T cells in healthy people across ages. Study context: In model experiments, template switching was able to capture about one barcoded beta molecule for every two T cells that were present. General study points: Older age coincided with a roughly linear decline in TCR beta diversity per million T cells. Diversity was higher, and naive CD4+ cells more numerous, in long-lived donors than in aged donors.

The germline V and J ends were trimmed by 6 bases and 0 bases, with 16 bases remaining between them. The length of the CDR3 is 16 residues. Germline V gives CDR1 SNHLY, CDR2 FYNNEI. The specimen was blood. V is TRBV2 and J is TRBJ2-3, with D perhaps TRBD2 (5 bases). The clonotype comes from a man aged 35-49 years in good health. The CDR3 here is CASREVLASSTDTQYF. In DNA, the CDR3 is TGTGCCAGCAGGGAGGTCCTGGCGAGTAGCACAGATACGCAGTATTTT.